This TCR beta chain was obtained from a study of identical twins. Study outcomes and limitations: With monozygotic twins, out-of-frame TCR alpha sharing exceeded what models estimated. These conclusions were based on statistical analysis (cross-sectional, not following the same donors). Partial confounding of zero-insertion analyses by invariant MAIT and iNKT cells was possible. With beta out-of-frame sequences, excess sharing by twins was weaker.

TCRdb fed the 5' RACE reads into MiXCR, producing one record per CDR3 protein. The sample yields about 210,000 distinct CDR3 sequences, over 8% seen once. This clonotype was seen at least ten times. Its target is not known. The CDR3 is made up of 14 amino acids. With 1 base clipped from V and 8 bases from J, the junction kept 6 bases outside the gene matches. The germline gives CDR1 MNHEY, CDR2 SVGAGI. This chain links TRBV6-5 with TRBJ1-2; 8 nucleotides align to TRBD1. The clonotype was recovered from a woman aged 18-29 years in good health. The sequenced sample consisted of memory (CD45RO+) T cells sorted from blood. CDR3 bases: TGTGCCAGCAGTTACTGGGACAGGACTGGCGGCTACACCTTC. Protein: CASSYWDRTGGYTF.